Following are 11 T cell receptor beta chains from one sample sequenced in a study of T cells in lung cancer brain metastases. Method: immunoSEQ multiplex PCR; TCRdb's copy keeps in-frame clones and lacks some. Of around 880 clones in the sample, just over 90% were seen once. Source material: tumor tissue from the primary lung tumor. All receptors derive from a woman aged 40-49 years with non-small cell lung cancer.

V gene TRBV6-5 combines with J gene TRBJ1-2; D is unresolved. CDR1 and CDR2 (germline): MNHEY, SVGAGI. The CDR3 extends over 11 amino acids. The germline V and J ends were trimmed by 5 bases and 9 bases, with 10 bases remaining between them. CDR3 DNA sequence: TGTGCCAGCAGTAGACCCCCCAGCTACACCTTC. Its protein is CASSRPPSYTF.

The chain is built from TRBV9 and TRBJ2-2; D gene uncertain. Between the trimmed V and J ends, which lost 0 bases and 6 bases, there was a span of 12 bases. This CDR3 is built from 15 residues. CDR1 SGDLS and CDR2 YYNGEE come from the germline V gene. CDR3 DNA sequence: TGTGCCAGCAGCGTAGCTGTCTCGGCAGCCGGGGAGCTGTTTTTT. Its protein is CASSVAVSAAGELFF. Using reference TRBV9 and TRBJ2-2 for the parts outside the CDR3, the full variable domain is DSGVTQTPKHLITATGQRVTLRCSPRSGDLSVYWYQQSLDQGLQFLIQYYNGEERAKGNILERFSAQQFPDLHSELNLSSLELGDSALYFCASSVAVSAAGELFFGEGSRLTVL.

The genes are TRBV27 and TRBJ1-4, with D possibly TRBD1 on 5 matching bases. With 5 bases removed from V and 4 bases from J, the gap between germline ends came to 11 bases. CDR3 length: 14 residues. CDR1 MNHEY and CDR2 SMNVEV come from the germline V gene (reference sequence). CDR3 bases: TGTGCCAGCAGTATCGGACATTTTAATGAAAAACTGTTTTTT. Residues: CASSIGHFNEKLFF.

The chain uses TRBV2 and TRBJ2-1; D possibly corresponds to TRBD2 (5 bases). Trimming pared 4 bases from V and 5 bases from J, leaving 15 bases between. Germline-derived CDR1 and CDR2 are SNHLY and FYNNEI. This CDR3 contains 15 residues. CDR3 coding DNA: TGTGCCAGCAGTGGGGTAGGAGGCCAGCACAATGAGCAGTTCTTC. Translating gives CASSGVGGQHNEQFF.

The CDR3 loop reads CASGPRTSGTDTQYF. As DNA, the CDR3 is TGTGCTAGTGGTCCCCGGACTAGCGGCACAGATACGCAGTATTTT. The chain recombines TRBV12-5 with TRBJ2-3; 9 bases map to TRBD2. The CDR3 totals 15 residues. Germline V gene sequence: CDR1 LGHNT, CDR2 FRNRAP. V dropped 5 bases and J dropped 1; count of bases not matched to a gene: 4.

The gene calls are TRBV27 and TRBJ2-3, with 9 bases identical to TRBD2. In germline, CDR1 is MNHEY, CDR2 SMNVEV (reference sequence). CDR3 length: 16 amino acids. The V and J ends lost 2 bases and 7 bases, in that order; junction bases with no gene match: 10. The CDR3: CASSLKAGGGLNTQYF. The CDR3 DNA sequence: TGTGCCAGCAGTTTAAAGGCGGGAGGGGGGCTGAATACGCAGTATTTT.

The chain uses TRBV23-1 and TRBJ1-2; perhaps TRBD1 as D (5 bases). TRBV23-1 is sorted into the ORF group, with uncertain function. V shed 4 bases and J shed 4 bases, with 10 bases lying between them. This CDR3 is built from 13 residues. The CDR3 sequence: CASSPRTSYGYTF. In DNA, the CDR3 is TGCGCCAGCAGTCCTCGGACAAGCTATGGCTACACCTTC.

This chain uses TRBV27 with TRBJ2-1; no clear D gene. The CDR3 consists of 13 residues. V was cut by 6 bases and J by 4 bases, with 10 bases left in between. Germline V gene sequence: CDR1 MNHEY, CDR2 SMNVEV (reference sequence). DNA of the CDR3: TGTGCCAGCAGAGTTAATTGGTACAATGAGCAGTTCTTC. Protein sequence: CASRVNWYNEQFF.

J is TRBJ1-4 and V is TRBV9; D unclear. V was cut by 0 bases and J by 7 bases, with 10 bases left in between. Germline CDR1 and CDR2: SGDLS and YYNGEE. CDR3 size: 14 residues. The CDR3 region is CASSVDGFSEKLFF. Written as DNA, the CDR3 is TGTGCCAGCAGCGTAGACGGGTTTAGTGAAAAACTGTTTTTT.

The V gene is TRBV10-3, the J gene TRBJ2-5, with D possibly being TRBD2 (6 bases). V gave up 7 bases and J gave up 5 bases, with 11 bases separating them. Per germline, CDR1 ENHRY and CDR2 SYGVKD. The CDR3 covers 12 residues. CDR3 protein: CAIKGEAETQYF. As DNA, the CDR3 is TGTGCCATCAAAGGGGAGGCGGAGACCCAGTACTTC.

Turning to this clone: Other DNA sequences within the sample encode an identical CDR3. The CDR3 nucleotides read TGTGCCAGCAGCCCCTTAGCAGGAGGCGGCGAGCAGTACTTC. It codes for CASSPLAGGGEQYF. The chain links TRBV9 to TRBJ2-7; D is perhaps TRBD2 (5 bases). Germline CDR1 and CDR2: SGDLS and YYNGEE. The CDR3 totals 14 residues. Trimming took 4 bases from V and 6 from J, leaving 17 bases between them.